Described below is a single T cell receptor (beta chain) sequence and its context. As yet, its antigen is unknown. The entry originates in a study of pediatric ulcerative colitis. Study results and limitations: Substantially fewer templates came from a couple of patients' blood samples. Total lymphocyte DNA, not sorted subsets, was the template.

Sequencing used immunoSEQ multiplex PCR; TCRdb keeps in-frame clones, though not all of them. The sample has roughly 30,000 clones, almost 85% seen once. Germline loops: CDR1 ENHRY, CDR2 SYGVKD. The CDR3 runs 11 residues. V was cut by 10 bases and J by 5 bases, with 11 bases left in between. The clonotype was recovered from a boy younger than 18 with severe ulcerative colitis. J is TRBJ1-1 and V is TRBV10-3, with D unclear. Sequenced material: blood. Here the CDR3 DNA reads TGTGCCACCGACACGGGGACTGAAGCTTTCTTT. As protein: CATDTGTEAFF.